This T cell receptor beta chain emerged from a study of metastatic and nonmetastatic thyroid tumors. Across the study: Malignant and benign thyroid patients had repertoires compared in peripheral blood and tumor or nodule tissue.

Original methodology: To classify distant metastasis in papillary thyroid cancer, a model was built from CDR3 differences across clinicopathological groups. MiXCR reprocessed the PCR reads for TCRdb. TCRdb, not the original authors, processed these V and J calls. The sample lists 30,000 to 40,000 clones; 15% were seen once. Whole-study findings and limits: It was reportedly found that TCR beta diversity was significantly higher in malignant thyroid tumors than in benign nodules, a difference seen in both blood and tumor samples.

Patients were all untreated before their thyroid surgery. The CDR3 runs 12 residues. The V gene end was trimmed by 7 bases and the J gene end by 4 bases; junction bases not matched to a gene: 1. Germline V gene lookup returns CDR1 LNHDA and CDR2 SQIVND (reference sequence). This clone was recorded at least ten times. Its matching antigen is unknown. The chain employs TRBV19 and TRBJ1-1; TRBD1 aligns across 9 bases. The sample was blood. The receptor comes from a male donor with papillary thyroid cancer or a benign thyroid nodule (not recorded which). Some clones in this sample may be carry-over from other donors' samples. CDR3 bases: TGTGCCAGTATGGGACAGGGCACTGAAGCTTTCTTT. Its translation: CASMGQGTEAFF.